A single sample is the source of the 23 T cell receptor beta chains below, sequenced in a study of CD8 T cells in ankylosing spondylitis. TCRdb itself ran the 5' RACE reads through MiXCR, one entry per CDR3 protein. The sample carries 350,000 or so distinct CDR3 sequences, about 9.9% recorded once. Source material: blood, either unsorted or a sorted T cell fraction (not recorded which). Every receptor here comes from a female donor with ankylosing spondylitis or in good health (not recorded which).

Only a few counts were recorded for this clonotype. V is TRBV20-1 and J is TRBJ2-5, with D unclear. The V end lost 1 base, the J end lost 0 bases, and 12 bases lay between the germline ends. This CDR3 comprises 15 residues. Germline V lookup: CDR1 DFQATT, CDR2 SNEGSKA (reference sequence). The CDR3 is CSARVREENQETQYF. For the CDR3, the DNA is TGCAGTGCTAGAGTAAGGGAAGAGAACCAAGAGACCCAGTACTTC.

In this sample, this clonotype turned up once. Sequence at one end of the junction differs from germline and may be a read error. The chain combines TRBV7-7 with TRBJ2-3; possibly TRBD1 for D (6 bases). Germline CDR1 and CDR2: SSHAT and FNYEAQ (reference sequence). The CDR3 extends over 13 amino acids. CDR3 protein: CASSSGGTDTLYF. The CDR3 bases are TGTGCCAGCAGCAGTGGGGGCACAGATACGCTGTATTTT.

A few counts support this clonotype. CDR3 nucleotide sequence: TGTGCCAGCAGTTTATCGGGGACTAGCGGGAGGCCGTTCTACGAGCAGTACTTC. Its protein is CASSLSGTSGRPFYEQYF. The V call is TRBV28, the J call TRBJ2-7, with 15 nucleotides matching TRBD2. This CDR3 contains 18 residues. Germline V gene data show CDR1 as MDHEN and CDR2 as SYDVKM. V lost 1 base and J lost 3; bases outside the gene matches: 7.

This clonotype turned up a few times. This sequence joins TRBV5-1 and TRBJ1-2; D possibly corresponds to TRBD1 (6 bases). V was clipped by 6 bases and J by 7 bases, with 19 bases between them. This CDR3 is built from 14 residues. Germline V gene sequence: CDR1 SGHRS, CDR2 YFSETQ. Written as DNA, the CDR3 is TGCGCCAGCAACCCTTCTGGGGTACAGGGTGGCTACACCTTC. Its translation is CASNPSGVQGGYTF.

V and J are TRBV18 and TRBJ2-5; TRBD1 aligns across 9 bases. The CDR3 has 15 residues. V dropped 3 bases and J dropped 2; count of bases not matched to a gene: 4. Germline-derived CDR1 and CDR2 are KGHSH and LQKENI. The CDR3 nucleotides read TGTGCCAGCTCACCGGACAGGGGTGGACAAGAGACCCAGTACTTC. Translating it yields CASSPDRGGQETQYF.

Ten or more counts support this clonotype. The chain carries TRBV28 and TRBJ2-5; 8 bases map to TRBD1. Germline V lookup: CDR1 MDHEN, CDR2 SYDVKM. The ends lost 5 bases at V and 1 base at J; junction bases unmatched: 9. The CDR3 is 16 amino acids. CDR3 sequence: CASSAWDRFPQETQYF. In nucleotides, the CDR3 is TGTGCCAGCAGTGCGTGGGACAGGTTCCCCCAAGAGACCCAGTACTTC.

This clonotype was seen at least ten times. The chain couples TRBV5-1 to TRBJ2-5, with 8 bases that match TRBD1. Germline V gene sequence: CDR1 SGHRS, CDR2 YFSETQ. J was trimmed by 5 bases and V by 4 bases; bases with no gene match: 7. This CDR3 is 14 amino acids long. CDR3 in amino acids: CASSESTGVETQYF. The DNA for the CDR3 is TGCGCCAGCAGCGAGTCGACAGGGGTGGAGACCCAGTACTTC.

This clonotype was recorded at least ten times. CDR3 DNA sequence: TGCGCCAGCAGCTTCCGGACTAGCGTCAACACCGGGGAGCTGTTTTTT. Encoded protein: CASSFRTSVNTGELFF. The chain recombines TRBV5-1 with TRBJ2-2, with 9 nucleotides matching TRBD2. CDR1 and CDR2 from the germline V gene are SGHRS and YFSETQ. CDR3 length: 16 amino acids. The junction had 4 bases not matched to a gene; V was cut back by 2 bases and J by 2 bases.

This clonotype has a count of ten or more. This CDR3 reads CATSTGSGKETQYF. The DNA of the CDR3 is TGTGCCACTTCGACAGGGTCAGGGAAAGAGACCCAGTACTTC. The chain carries TRBV6-1 and TRBJ2-5; 7 bases are shared with TRBD1. J was trimmed by 3 bases and V by 10 bases; bases with no gene match: 11. CDR1 and CDR2 from the germline V gene are MNHNS and SASEGT. The CDR3 loop spans 14 amino acids.

CDR3 coding DNA: TGTGCCAGCAGCCATTCCGCCTCCCAGGGTGGTGGCTACACCTTC. Residues: CASSHSASQGGGYTF. The V gene is TRBV16, the J gene TRBJ1-2; D perhaps matches TRBD1 (5 bases). V was clipped by 3 bases and J by 7 bases, with 18 bases between them. Germline loops: CDR1 KGHSY, CDR2 FQNENV. This CDR3 is built from 15 residues.

Regarding this clonotype: Being one base from a much bigger clone, this may be a read error. The chain recombines TRBV2 with TRBJ1-5; D is unclear. V was shortened by 3 bases and J by 2 bases, with 11 bases between the two germline ends. Germline V gene lookup returns CDR1 SNHLY and CDR2 FYNNEI. CDR3 size: 15 residues. CDR3 nucleotides: TGTGCCAGCAGTGATGGAGTGAATCGCAATCAGCCCCAGCATTTT. This sequence encodes CASSDGVNRNQPQHF.

Note on this clonotype: One base away lies a much larger clone, so this may be a sequencing read error. This rearrangement joins TRBV5-1 to TRBJ2-3, with TRBD2 matching over 9 bases. The CDR3 length is 14 residues. Germline V gives CDR1 SGHRS, CDR2 YFSETQ. For the CDR3, the DNA is TGCGCCAGCAGCCCGGGACTAGCTGAGGATACGCCGTATTTT. It encodes CASSPGLAEDTPYF.

This clonotype showed up many times. J is TRBJ2-1 and V is TRBV4-2; D is unresolved. Trimming stripped 6 bases from V and 0 bases from J, with 12 bases between. Germline loops: CDR1 LGHNA, CDR2 YNFKEQ. This CDR3 region has 15 residues. The CDR3 DNA reads as TGTGCCAGCAGAGAATACACGAGCTCCTACAATGAGCAGTTCTTC. Its protein product is CASREYTSSYNEQFF.

This clonotype was observed a handful of times. The CDR3 nucleotides read TGTGCCGGAGCTCAGGGGGCCGCGAACACCGGGGAGCTGTTTTTT. It codes for CAGAQGAANTGELFF. This chain joins TRBV6-1 and TRBJ2-2, with 8 bases lining up with TRBD1. V lost 11 bases, J lost 0 bases, and 8 bases stayed unmatched. CDR1 MNHNS and CDR2 SASEGT come from the germline V gene. The CDR3 has 15 residues.

This clonotype has a handful of counts. This rearrangement joins TRBV7-8 to TRBJ1-6; possible D gene TRBD1, 5 bases. The CDR3 is 18 amino acids. Germline V gives CDR1 SGHVS, CDR2 FQNEAQ. V lost 0 bases to trimming and J lost 0 bases, with 12 bases between them. CDR3 residues: CASSLARQGSSYNSPLHF. The CDR3 region has the DNA TGTGCCAGCAGCTTAGCTCGCCAGGGCAGCTCCTATAATTCACCCCTCCACTTT.

The sample holds a few counts of this clonotype. The CDR3 DNA reads TGTGCCAGCAGCCTGTCAGGGACTTCTAACTATGGCTACACCTTC. Translating gives CASSLSGTSNYGYTF. The chain employs TRBV5-5 and TRBJ1-2, with a possible D match to TRBD1 (5 bases). The CDR3 consists of 15 residues. In germline, CDR1 is SGHKS, CDR2 YYEKEE (reference sequence). Trimming removed 4 bases from V and 0 bases from J, with 13 bases in between.

In this sample, this clonotype turned up many times. V gene TRBV5-1 combines with J gene TRBJ1-2; D is unclear. Trimming left V 4 bases short and J 7 bases short, with 11 bases between. In germline, CDR1 is SGHRS, CDR2 YFSETQ. This CDR3 is built from 12 residues. The CDR3 reads CASSPSESGYTF. The CDR3, as DNA: TGCGCCAGCAGCCCCTCGGAAAGTGGCTACACCTTC.

This clonotype was counted many times. The rearrangement links TRBV12-3 or TRBV12-4 to TRBJ1-1, with D unresolved. The CDR3 is 13 residues long. V lost 6 bases and J 0 bases, leaving 8 bases between the germline ends. The CDR3 protein is CASSASLNTEAFF. The CDR3 bases are TGTGCCAGCAGCGCGTCGTTGAACACTGAAGCTTTCTTT.

This clonotype was observed many times. V is TRBV5-1 and J is TRBJ2-1; either TRBD1 or TRBD2 may supply D (5 bases each). The V gene's germline CDR1 is SGHRS and CDR2 YFSETQ. The V and J ends lost 0 bases and 10 bases respectively, with 14 bases between them. The CDR3 runs 14 residues. CDR3 residues: CASSLAKTGAEQFF. In nucleotides, the CDR3 is TGCGCCAGCAGCTTGGCAAAGACCGGGGCCGAGCAGTTCTTC.

This clonotype was observed at least ten times. The rearrangement joins TRBV12-3 or TRBV12-4 to TRBJ2-3; 10 nucleotides match TRBD1. The CDR3 sequence is 15 residues long. After removal of 2 bases from V and 7 bases from J, the junction contained 6 bases not matched to a gene. The CDR3 DNA follows: TGTGCCAGCAGTTTACGACAGGGGGCTGAGAATACGCAGTATTTT. Protein: CASSLRQGAENTQYF.

This clonotype was seen once. This may be a read error, as it is one base from a much larger clone. The V call is TRBV28, the J call TRBJ1-2; D possibly corresponds to TRBD1 (6 bases). Germline CDR1 MDHEN, CDR2 SYDVKM. This CDR3 has 12 amino acids. The CDR3 sequence: CAILDRNYGDTF. The CDR3 nucleotides read TGTGCCATACTTGACAGGAACTATGGCGACACCTTC.

This clonotype occurred many times. The chain has TRBV10-1 and TRBJ2-1, with D possibly TRBD2 on 6 matching bases. V was clipped by 4 bases and J by 9 bases, with 19 bases between them. The CDR3 has 15 amino acids. Germline lookup yields CDR1 WNHNN and CDR2 SYGVQD (reference sequence). The CDR3 coding sequence is TGCGCCAGCAGTGCTGGTAGCGGAAAAACGGGTGAGCAGTTCTTC. This translates into CASSAGSGKTGEQFF.

This clonotype has at least ten counts. This chain joins TRBV7-9 and TRBJ2-1; D is ambiguous. This CDR3 comprises 12 residues. In germline, CDR1 is SEHNR, CDR2 FQNEAQ (reference sequence). V was shortened by 3 bases and J by 10 bases, with 10 bases between the two germline ends. CDR3 sequence reads: CASSFEVNEQFF. For the CDR3, the DNA is TGTGCCAGCAGCTTCGAGGTGAACGAGCAGTTCTTC.